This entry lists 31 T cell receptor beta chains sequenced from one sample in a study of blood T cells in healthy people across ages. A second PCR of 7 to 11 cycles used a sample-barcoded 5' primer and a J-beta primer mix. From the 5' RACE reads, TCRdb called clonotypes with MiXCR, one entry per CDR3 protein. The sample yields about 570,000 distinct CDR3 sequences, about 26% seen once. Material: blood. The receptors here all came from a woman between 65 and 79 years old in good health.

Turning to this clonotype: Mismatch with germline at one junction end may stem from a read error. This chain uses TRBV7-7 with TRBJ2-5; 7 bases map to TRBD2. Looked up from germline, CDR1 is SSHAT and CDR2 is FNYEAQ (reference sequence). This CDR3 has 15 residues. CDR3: CTSSLGGSGEETQYF. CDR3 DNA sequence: TGTACCAGCAGCTTAGGTGGGAGCGGGGAAGAGACCCAGTACTTC.

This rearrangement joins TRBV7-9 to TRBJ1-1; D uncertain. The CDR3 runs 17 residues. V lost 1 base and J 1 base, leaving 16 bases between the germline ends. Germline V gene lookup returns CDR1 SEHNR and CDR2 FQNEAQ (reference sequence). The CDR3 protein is CASSLVRSGVGNTEAFF. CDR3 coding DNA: TGTGCCAGCAGCTTAGTCCGATCTGGGGTTGGGAACACTGAAGCTTTCTTT.

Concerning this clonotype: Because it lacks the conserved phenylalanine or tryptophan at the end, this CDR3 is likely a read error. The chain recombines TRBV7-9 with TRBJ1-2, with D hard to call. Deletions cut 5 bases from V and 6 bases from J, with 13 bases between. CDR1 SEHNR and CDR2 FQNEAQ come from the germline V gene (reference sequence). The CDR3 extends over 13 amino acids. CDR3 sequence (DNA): TGTGCCAGCAGCCTGGTCGGGGAGAATGGCTACACCCTC. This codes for CASSLVGENGYTL.

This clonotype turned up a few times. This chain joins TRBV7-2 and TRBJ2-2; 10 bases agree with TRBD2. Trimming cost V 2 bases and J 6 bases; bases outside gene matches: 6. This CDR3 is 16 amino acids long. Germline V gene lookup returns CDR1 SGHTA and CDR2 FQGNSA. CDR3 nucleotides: TGTGCCAGCAGCTTAAACAGCGGGGGGGCCCCCGGGGAGCTGTTTTTT. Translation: CASSLNSGGAPGELFF.

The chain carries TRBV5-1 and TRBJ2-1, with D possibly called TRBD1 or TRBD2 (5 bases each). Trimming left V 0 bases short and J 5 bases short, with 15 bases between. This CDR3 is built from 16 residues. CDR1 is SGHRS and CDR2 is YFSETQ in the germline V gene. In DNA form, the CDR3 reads TGCGCCAGCAGCTTGGCGAGAGAGCGGACACACAATGAGCAGTTCTTC. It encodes CASSLARERTHNEQFF.

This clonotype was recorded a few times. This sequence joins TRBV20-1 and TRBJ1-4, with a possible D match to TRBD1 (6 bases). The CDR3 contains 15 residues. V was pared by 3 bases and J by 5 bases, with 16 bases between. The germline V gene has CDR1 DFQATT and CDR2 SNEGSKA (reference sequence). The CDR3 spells CSARTQRTANEKLFF. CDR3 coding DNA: TGCAGTGCTAGGACGCAAAGGACAGCGAATGAAAAACTGTTTTTT.

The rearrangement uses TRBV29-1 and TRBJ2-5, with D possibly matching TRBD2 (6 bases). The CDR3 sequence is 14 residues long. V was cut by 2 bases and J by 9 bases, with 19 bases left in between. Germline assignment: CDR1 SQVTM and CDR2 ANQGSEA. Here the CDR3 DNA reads TGCAGCGTTGAAAAGGGGACTCCTGGTGATGCCCAGTACTTC. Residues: CSVEKGTPGDAQYF.

CDR3 sequence: CASSPQIMVFQETQYF. The CDR3, as DNA: TGTGCCAGCTCACCACAAATTATGGTATTCCAAGAGACCCAGTACTTC. The gene calls are TRBV18 and TRBJ2-5; no clear D gene. Germline CDR1 reads KGHSH; CDR2 reads LQKENI. Trimming took off 1 base at V and 1 base at J, with 13 bases between the two ends. CDR3 length: 16 amino acids.

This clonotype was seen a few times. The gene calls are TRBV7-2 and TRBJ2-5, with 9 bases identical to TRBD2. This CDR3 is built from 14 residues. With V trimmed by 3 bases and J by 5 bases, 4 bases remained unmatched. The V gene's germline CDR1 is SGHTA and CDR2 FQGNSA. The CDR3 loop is CASSFLTSGETQYF. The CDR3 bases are TGTGCCAGCAGCTTCCTTACTAGCGGGGAGACCCAGTACTTC. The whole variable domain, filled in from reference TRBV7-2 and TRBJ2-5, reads GAGVSQSPSNKVTEKGKDVELRCDPISGHTALYWYRQSLGQGLEFLIYFQGNSAPDKSGLPSDRFSAERTGGSVSTLTIQRTQQEDSAVYLCASSFLTSGETQYFGPGTRLLVL.

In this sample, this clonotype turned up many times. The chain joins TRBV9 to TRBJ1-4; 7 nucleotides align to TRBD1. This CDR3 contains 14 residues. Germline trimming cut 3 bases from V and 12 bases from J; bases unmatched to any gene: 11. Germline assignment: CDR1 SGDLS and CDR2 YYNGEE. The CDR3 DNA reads TGTGCCAGCAGCGCAAAGGGGGCTAAGGATGAACTGTTTTTT. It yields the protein CASSAKGAKDELFF.

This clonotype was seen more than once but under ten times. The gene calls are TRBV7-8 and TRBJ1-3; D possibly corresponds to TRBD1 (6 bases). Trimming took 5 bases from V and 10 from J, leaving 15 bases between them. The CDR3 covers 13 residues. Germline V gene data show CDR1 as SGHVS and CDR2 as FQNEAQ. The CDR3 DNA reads TGTGCCAGCAGCCCTCAGGGGCCGGGGACCATATATTTT. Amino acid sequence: CASSPQGPGTIYF.

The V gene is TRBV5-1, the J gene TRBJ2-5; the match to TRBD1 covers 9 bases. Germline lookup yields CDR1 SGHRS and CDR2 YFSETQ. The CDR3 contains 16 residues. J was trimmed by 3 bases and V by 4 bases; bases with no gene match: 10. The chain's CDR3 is CASSPGQGSRKETQYF. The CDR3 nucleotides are TGCGCCAGCAGCCCGGGACAGGGCTCCCGTAAAGAGACCCAGTACTTC.

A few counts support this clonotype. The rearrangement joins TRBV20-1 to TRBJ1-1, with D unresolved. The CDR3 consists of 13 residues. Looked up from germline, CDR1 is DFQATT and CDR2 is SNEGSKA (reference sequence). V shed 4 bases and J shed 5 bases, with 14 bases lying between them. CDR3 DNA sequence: TGCAGTGCTACCTCCCCAAGCGGGACTGAAGCTTTCTTT. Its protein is CSATSPSGTEAFF.

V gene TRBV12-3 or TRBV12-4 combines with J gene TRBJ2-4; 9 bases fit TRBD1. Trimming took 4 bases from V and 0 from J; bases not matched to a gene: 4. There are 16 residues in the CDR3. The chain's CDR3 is CASSSGQGLAKNIQYF. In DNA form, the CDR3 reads TGTGCCAGCAGTTCGGGACAGGGCCTAGCCAAAAACATTCAGTACTTC.

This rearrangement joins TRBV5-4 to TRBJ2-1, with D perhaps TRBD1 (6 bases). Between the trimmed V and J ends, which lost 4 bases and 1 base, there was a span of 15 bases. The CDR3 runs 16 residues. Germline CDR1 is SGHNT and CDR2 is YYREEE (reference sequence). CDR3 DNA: TGTGCCAGCAGCGCGGGCAGGGGACGGTCCTACAATGAGCAGTTCTTC. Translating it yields CASSAGRGRSYNEQFF.

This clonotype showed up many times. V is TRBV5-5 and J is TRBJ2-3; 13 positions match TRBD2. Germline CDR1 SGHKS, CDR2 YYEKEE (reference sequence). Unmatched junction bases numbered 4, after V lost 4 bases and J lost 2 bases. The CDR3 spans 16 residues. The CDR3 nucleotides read TGTGCCAGCAGCCCAGGACTAGCGGGGGACACAGATACGCAGTATTTT. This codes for CASSPGLAGDTDTQYF.

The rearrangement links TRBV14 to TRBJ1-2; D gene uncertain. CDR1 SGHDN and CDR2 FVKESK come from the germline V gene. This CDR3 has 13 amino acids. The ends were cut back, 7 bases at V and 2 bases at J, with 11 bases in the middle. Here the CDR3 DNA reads TGTGCCAGCACCCGGGGAGGAAACTATGGCTACACCTTC. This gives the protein CASTRGGNYGYTF. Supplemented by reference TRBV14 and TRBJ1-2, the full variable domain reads EAGVTQFPSHSVIEKGQTVTLRCDPISGHDNLYWYRRVMGKEIKFLLHFVKESKQDESGMPNNRFLAERTGGTYSTLKVQPAELEDSGVYFCASTRGGNYGYTFGSGTRLTVV.

The CDR3 reads CASSRERGADNEQFF. CDR3 in DNA: TGTGCCAGCAGCCGAGAGCGGGGGGCCGACAATGAGCAGTTCTTC. The chain uses TRBV12-3 or TRBV12-4 and TRBJ2-1, with 9 nucleotides matching TRBD2. This CDR3 spans 15 amino acids. The J segment lost 5 bases and the V segment lost 6 bases, leaving 8 bases of the junction unmatched.

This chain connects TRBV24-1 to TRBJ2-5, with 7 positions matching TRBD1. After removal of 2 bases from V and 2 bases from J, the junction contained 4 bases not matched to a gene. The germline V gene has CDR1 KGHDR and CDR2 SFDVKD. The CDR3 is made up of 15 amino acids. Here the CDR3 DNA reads TGTGCCACCAGTGATTCCGGGACAGAGCAAGAGACCCAGTACTTC. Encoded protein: CATSDSGTEQETQYF.

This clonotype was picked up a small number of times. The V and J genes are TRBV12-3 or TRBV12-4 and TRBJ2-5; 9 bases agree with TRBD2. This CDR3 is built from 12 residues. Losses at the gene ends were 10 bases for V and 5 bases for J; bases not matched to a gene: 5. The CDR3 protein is CATSGGRETQYF. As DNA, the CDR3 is TGTGCCACCAGCGGGGGGCGGGAGACCCAGTACTTC.

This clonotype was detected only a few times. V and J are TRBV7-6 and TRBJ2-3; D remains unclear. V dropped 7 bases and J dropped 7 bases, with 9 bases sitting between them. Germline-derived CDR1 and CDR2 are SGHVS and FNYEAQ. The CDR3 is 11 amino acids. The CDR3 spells CASICRNTQYF. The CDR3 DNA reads TGTGCCAGCATTTGCAGGAATACGCAGTATTTT.

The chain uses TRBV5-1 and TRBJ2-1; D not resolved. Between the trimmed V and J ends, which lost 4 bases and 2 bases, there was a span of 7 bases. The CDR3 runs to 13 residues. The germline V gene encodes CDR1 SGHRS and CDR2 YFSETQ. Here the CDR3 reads CASSPVAYNEQFF. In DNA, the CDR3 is TGCGCCAGCAGCCCGGTAGCCTACAATGAGCAGTTCTTC.

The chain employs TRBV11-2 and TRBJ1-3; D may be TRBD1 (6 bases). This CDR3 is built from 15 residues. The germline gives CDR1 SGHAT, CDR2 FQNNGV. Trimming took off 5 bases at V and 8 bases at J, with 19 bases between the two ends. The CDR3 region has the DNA TGTGCCAGCAGCCAACAGGGTACGCGGGAAGACACCATATATTTT. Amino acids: CASSQQGTREDTIYF.

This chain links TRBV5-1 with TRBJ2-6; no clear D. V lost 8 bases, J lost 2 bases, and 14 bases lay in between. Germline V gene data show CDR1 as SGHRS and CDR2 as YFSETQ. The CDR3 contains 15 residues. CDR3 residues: CASGNAAAGANVLTF. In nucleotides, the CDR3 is TGCGCCAGTGGAAATGCTGCAGCTGGGGCCAACGTCCTGACTTTC.

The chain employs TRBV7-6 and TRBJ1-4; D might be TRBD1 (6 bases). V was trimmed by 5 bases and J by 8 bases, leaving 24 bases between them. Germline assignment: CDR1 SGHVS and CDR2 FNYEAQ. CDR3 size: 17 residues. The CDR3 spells CASSADRPPSRWEKLFF. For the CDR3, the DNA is TGTGCCAGCAGCGCTGACAGGCCTCCAAGTCGTTGGGAAAAACTGTTTTTT.

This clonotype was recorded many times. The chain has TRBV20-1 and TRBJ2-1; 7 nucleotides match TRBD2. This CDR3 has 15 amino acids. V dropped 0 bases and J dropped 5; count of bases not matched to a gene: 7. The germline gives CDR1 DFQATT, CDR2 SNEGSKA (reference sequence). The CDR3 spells CSARDWSGVNNEQFF. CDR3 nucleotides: TGCAGTGCTAGAGATTGGAGCGGGGTGAACAATGAGCAGTTCTTC.

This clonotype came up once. Here the CDR3 DNA reads TGTGCCAGCAGCTTAGCGCCAAGAGGGGGCGGTCAGCCCCAGCATTTT. It specifies CASSLAPRGGGQPQHF. This sequence joins TRBV7-6 and TRBJ1-5; 7 bases are shared with TRBD1. There are 16 residues in the CDR3. CDR1 is SGHVS and CDR2 is FNYEAQ in the germline V gene. J gave up 6 bases and V 0 bases, and 8 bases lay outside the gene matches.

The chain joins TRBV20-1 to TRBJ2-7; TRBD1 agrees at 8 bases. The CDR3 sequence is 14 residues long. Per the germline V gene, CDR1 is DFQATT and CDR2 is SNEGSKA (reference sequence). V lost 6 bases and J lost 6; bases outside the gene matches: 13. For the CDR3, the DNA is TGCAGTGCCACTAAACTGACAGGGGAGGCCGAGCAGTACTTC. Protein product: CSATKLTGEAEQYF.

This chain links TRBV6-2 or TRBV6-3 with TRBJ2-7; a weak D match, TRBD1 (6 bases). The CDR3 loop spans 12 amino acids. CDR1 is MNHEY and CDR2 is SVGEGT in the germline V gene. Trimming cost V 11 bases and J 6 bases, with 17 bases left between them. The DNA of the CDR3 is TGTGCCGCCACTTACGACAGGTTCGAGCAGTACTTC. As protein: CAATYDRFEQYF.

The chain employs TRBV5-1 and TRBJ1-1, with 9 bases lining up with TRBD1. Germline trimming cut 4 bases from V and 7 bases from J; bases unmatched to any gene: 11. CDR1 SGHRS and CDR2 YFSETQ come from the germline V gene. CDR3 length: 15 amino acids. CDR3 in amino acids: CASSLPRQGEDEAFF. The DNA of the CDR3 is TGCGCCAGCAGCCTACCAAGACAGGGGGAAGATGAAGCTTTCTTT.

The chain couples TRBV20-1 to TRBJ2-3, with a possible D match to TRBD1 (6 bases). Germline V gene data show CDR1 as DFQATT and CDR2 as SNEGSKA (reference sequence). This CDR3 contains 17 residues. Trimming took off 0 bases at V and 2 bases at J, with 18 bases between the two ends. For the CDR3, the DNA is TGCAGTGCTAGAGATCCCTCAGGGGTGGCTTTCACAGATACGCAGTATTTT. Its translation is CSARDPSGVAFTDTQYF.